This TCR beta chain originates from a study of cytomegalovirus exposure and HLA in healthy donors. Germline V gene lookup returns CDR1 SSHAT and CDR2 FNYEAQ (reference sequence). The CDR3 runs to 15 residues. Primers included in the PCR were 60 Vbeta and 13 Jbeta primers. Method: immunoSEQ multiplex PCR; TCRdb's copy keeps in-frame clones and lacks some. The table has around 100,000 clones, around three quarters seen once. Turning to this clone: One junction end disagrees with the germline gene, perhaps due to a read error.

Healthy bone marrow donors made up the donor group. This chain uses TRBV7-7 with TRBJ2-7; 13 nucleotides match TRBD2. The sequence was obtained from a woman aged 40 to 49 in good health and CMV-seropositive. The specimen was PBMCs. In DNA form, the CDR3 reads TGTGCTAGCAGCCGACTAGCGGGAGGTTCCTACGAGCAGTACTTC. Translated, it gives CASSRLAGGSYEQYF.